The rows below give T cell receptor beta chains drawn from one sample of a study of type 1 and type 2 diabetes patients. TCRdb reanalysed the multiplex PCR reads using MiXCR and keeps one entry per CDR3 protein. The table includes 280,000 or so distinct CDR3 sequences, roughly 50% detected once. The sample consisted of peripheral blood mononuclear cells (PBMCs). These receptors all stem from a man aged 18 to 29 with type 2 diabetes. The CDR3 runs from the conserved cysteine through the conserved F or W. Fields, in order: D gene, J gene, clone size, V gene, CDR3 protein, CDR3 DNA. D genes are given only for firm matches. Only some rows state a clone size, as once, few, many or a class for expanded clones.

>TRBD1|TRBJ2-1|-|TRBV6-1
CASSDRGLSSYNEQFF
TGTGCCAGCAGTGACAGGGGGTTAAGCTCCTACAATGAGCAGTTCTTC
>TRBD1|TRBJ1-4|-|TRBV25-1
CASSESTGRGANEKLFF
TGTGCCAGCAGTGAGTCGACAGGGCGAGGGGCTAATGAAAAACTGTTTTTT
>TRBD2|TRBJ2-1|-|TRBV2
CASSPGLAGVHEQFF
TGTGCCAGCAGCCCGGGACTAGCGGGAGTACATGAGCAGTTCTTC
>TRBD2|TRBJ2-1|once|TRBV2
CASSEWRGGYDEQFF
TGTGCCAGCAGTGAATGGCGGGGGGGCTACGATGAGCAGTTCTTC
>TRBD1|TRBJ1-5|-|TRBV20-1
CSASRGRWQPQHF
TGCAGTGCTAGTAGGGGGCGCTGGCAGCCCCAGCATTTT
>-|TRBJ2-2|-|TRBV15
CATSRKMKLKTDGARLKSTGELFF
TGTGCCACCAGCAGAAAAATGAAACTTAAAACGGACGGGGCTCGCCTAAAATCCACCGGGGAGCTGTTTTTT
>-|TRBJ2-7|few|TRBV5-1
CASSLDGASYEQYF
TGCGCCAGCAGCTTGGACGGGGCCTCCTACGAGCAGTACTTC
>-|TRBJ1-2|-|TRBV28
CASSLQASLYGYTF
TGTGCCAGCAGCCTACAGGCCTCCCTCTATGGCTACACCTTC
>-|TRBJ2-7|many|TRBV2
CASNGGSSYEQYF
TGTGCCAGCAACGGGGGCAGCTCCTACGAGCAGTACTTC
>-|TRBJ2-7|-|TRBV27
CASRLTQGGTYYEQYF
TGTGCCAGCAGACTTACCCAGGGGGGGACCTACTACGAGCAGTACTTC
>-|TRBJ2-1|-|TRBV20-1
CSARSRSSYNEQFF
TGCAGTGCTAGAAGCAGGAGCTCCTACAATGAGCAGTTCTTC
>-|TRBJ2-7|few|TRBV20-1
CSASQGRARYEQYF
TGCAGTGCTAGTCAGGGGAGGGCTCGCTACGAGCAGTACTTC
>TRBD2|TRBJ2-7|-|TRBV7-8
CASSLGTRAYEQYF
TGTGCCAGCAGCTTAGGGACTAGAGCCTACGAGCAGTACTTC
>-|TRBJ2-5|-|TRBV10-3
CASSSRALQETQYF
TGTGCCAGCAGTTCTCGGGCCCTCCAAGAGACCCAGTACTTC
>-|TRBJ2-7|few|TRBV29-1
CSVELVGPQGTYEQYF
TGCAGCGTTGAACTAGTCGGCCCCCAGGGTACCTACGAGCAGTACTTC
>-|TRBJ2-1|-|TRBV27
CASSLFSGTYNEQFF
TGTGCCAGCAGTTTATTTAGCGGTACCTACAATGAGCAGTTCTTC
>-|TRBJ2-3|few|TRBV7-9
CASSLIIARTDTQYF
TGTGCCAGCAGCTTGATAATAGCTAGGACAGATACGCAGTATTTT
>-|TRBJ2-5|once|TRBV20-1
CGARDSQGSVGSIETQYF
TGCGGTGCTAGAGATAGTCAGGGAAGCGTCGGTAGTATAGAGACCCAGTACTTC
>TRBD1|TRBJ1-4|-|TRBV27
CASSEDRGGTNEKLFF
TGTGCCAGCAGTGAGGACAGGGGGGGGACTAATGAAAAACTGTTTTTT
>-|TRBJ2-5|-|TRBV7-3
CASSSEIPKETQYF
TGTGCCAGCAGCTCAGAGATCCCTAAAGAGACCCAGTACTTC
>-|TRBJ2-1|-|TRBV2
CASSVLRYNEQFF
TGTGCCAGCAGCGTGCTAAGGTACAATGAGCAGTTCTTC
>-|TRBJ1-4|-|TRBV18
CASSPGRDEKLFF
TGTGCCAGCTCACCAGGCAGAGATGAAAAACTGTTTTTT
>-|TRBJ1-2|-|TRBV6-5
CASITGTRGYGYTF
TGTGCCAGCATAACAGGGACGCGGGGGTATGGCTACACCTTC
>-|TRBJ2-1|-|TRBV20-1
CSARQREFTYNEQFF
TGCAGTGCTAGACAACGGGAGTTCACCTACAATGAGCAGTTCTTC
>-|TRBJ2-1|-|TRBV28
CASRQLTNEQFF
TGTGCCAGCCGCCAGCTTACCAATGAGCAGTTCTTC
>TRBD1|TRBJ1-2|-|TRBV4-1
CASSQPGQNSNYGYTF
TGCGCCAGCAGCCAGCCGGGACAGAACTCTAACTATGGCTACACCTTC
>-|TRBJ2-5|-|TRBV20-1
CSARAGSAQETQYF
TGCAGTGCCCGTGCGGGGAGCGCCCAAGAGACCCAGTACTTC
>-|TRBJ2-7|few|TRBV28
CASSSGLSYEQYF
TGTGCCAGCAGTTCAGGACTATCCTACGAGCAGTACTTC
>-|TRBJ2-1|-|TRBV15
CATSNGDLPNEQFF
TGTGCCACCAGCAACGGGGATTTGCCCAATGAGCAGTTCTTC
>TRBD2|TRBJ2-7|-|TRBV7-3
CASSSPIGLADSYEQYF
TGTGCCAGCAGCTCCCCAATCGGTCTAGCGGATTCCTACGAGCAGTACTTC
>TRBD1|TRBJ2-1|-|TRBV20-1
CSAYPLRDRVTGEQFF
TGCAGTGCTTACCCGTTGCGGGACAGGGTTACGGGAGAGCAGTTCTTC
>TRBD2|TRBJ2-1|-|TRBV19
CASSILAGTISYNEQFF
TGTGCCAGTAGTATACTAGCGGGTACCATCTCCTACAATGAGCAGTTCTTC
>-|TRBJ2-5|-|TRBV6-1
CASRENSGAFGTQYF
TGTGCCAGCAGAGAGAATAGTGGGGCCTTTGGGACCCAGTACTTC
>-|TRBJ2-3|few|TRBV7-7
CASSQSRTDTQYF
TGTGCTAGCAGTCAATCGCGCACAGATACGCAGTATTTT
>-|TRBJ2-5|few|TRBV24-1
CATSGANYGRETQYF
TGTGCCACCAGTGGTGCCAACTACGGTAGGGAGACCCAGTACTTC
>TRBD1|TRBJ2-3|once|TRBV2
CASSGRTGGVDTQYF
TGTGCCAGCAGCGGAAGGACAGGGGGCGTAGATACGCAGTATTTT
>-|TRBJ2-7|-|TRBV9
CASSVEDRSSEQYF
TGTGCCAGCAGCGTAGAGGATCGGTCATCCGAGCAGTACTTC
>-|TRBJ2-7|-|TRBV28
CASRSGTYEQYF
TGTGCCAGCAGGTCAGGGACTTACGAGCAGTACTTC
>-|TRBJ2-7|-|TRBV27
CASSPLSLAESYEQYF
TGTGCCAGCAGTCCCCTCAGTTTGGCAGAATCCTACGAGCAGTACTTC
>-|TRBJ2-7|-|TRBV12-3/TRBV12-4
CASSTWEQYF
TGTGCCAGCAGCACCTGGGAGCAGTACTTC
>-|TRBJ2-7|-|TRBV19
CASSMVRGEQYF
TGTGCCAGTAGTATGGTAAGAGGCGAGCAGTACTTC
>-|TRBJ2-2|few|TRBV29-1
CSVEDKEAGSGELFF
TGCAGCGTTGAAGATAAGGAGGCGGGGAGCGGGGAGCTGTTTTTT